The 4 T cell receptor beta chains listed next were all sequenced from one sample in a study of identifying expanded T cells in peripheral blood. TCRdb's copy holds only in-frame clones and misses some; the assay was immunoSEQ multiplex PCR. The sample lists some 65,000 clones; over 80% were seen once. The specimen sequenced was blood. The origin of the receptors is a person aged 18 to 75 in good health.

The genes are TRBV5-1 and TRBJ1-1, with D unresolved. This CDR3 contains 16 residues. V was trimmed by 0 bases and J by 4 bases, leaving 16 bases between them. Germline V gene sequence: CDR1 SGHRS, CDR2 YFSETQ. CDR3: CASSLGSRPQATEAFF. The DNA of the CDR3 is TGCGCCAGCAGCTTGGGCTCGAGACCGCAGGCCACTGAAGCTTTCTTT.

V and J are TRBV6-1 and TRBJ2-7; TRBD1 matches at 9 bases. In germline, CDR1 is MNHNS, CDR2 SASEGT. V lost 6 bases and J lost 0; bases outside the gene matches: 6. The CDR3 has 15 amino acids. The CDR3 DNA reads as TGTGCCAGCAGAGCCGGGACAGGGATCTCCTACGAGCAGTACGTC. Protein product: CASRAGTGISYEQYV.

This sequence joins TRBV7-2 and TRBJ2-2; a possible D gene is TRBD1 (5 bases). Germline V gene sequence: CDR1 SGHTA, CDR2 FQGNSA. Trimming took 2 bases from V and 0 from J, leaving 19 bases between them. This CDR3 is built from 19 residues. CDR3 bases: TGTGCCAGCAGCTTAAGGGCGGCTAGGACGACAGCGAACACCGGGGAGCTGTTTTTT. This sequence encodes CASSLRAARTTANTGELFF.

This chain joins TRBV7-2 and TRBJ2-1; TRBD2 matches at 13 bases. The CDR3 is 15 residues long. The germline V gene encodes CDR1 SGHTA and CDR2 FQGNSA. V lost 3 bases and J lost 7; bases outside the gene matches: 3. DNA for the CDR3: TGTGCCAGCAGCTTGACTAGCGGGGGGTGGAATGAGCAGTTCTTC. It codes for CASSLTSGGWNEQFF. Full variable domain (remainder filled in from reference TRBV7-2 and TRBJ2-1): GAGVSQSPSNKVTEKGKDVELRCDPISGHTALYWYRQSLGQGLEFLIYFQGNSAPDKSGLPSDRFSAERTGGSVSTLTIQRTQQEDSAVYLCASSLTSGGWNEQFFGPGTRLTVL.